Below, 18 T cell receptor beta chains from the same sample are listed, as sequenced in a study of molecular identifiers for immune sequencing clone quantification. One entry per CDR3 protein, called by TCRdb with MiXCR from the PCR reads. The sample holds over 550,000 distinct CDR3 sequences; about 25% are singletons and the top ten take about 0.81%. The sequenced sample consisted of naive CD8+ T cells from blood, with Jurkat cell RNA spiked in. Noted subset: FACS-sorted CD8+CD4-CCR7+CD45RA+ naive T cells. These TCRs come from a human donor in good health. Some libraries in this study had Jurkat cell RNA spiked in.

This clonotype was detected ten times or more. J is TRBJ1-1 and V is TRBV7-9; D is unclear. The CDR3 is 12 amino acids. Between the trimmed V and J ends, which lost 4 bases and 5 bases, there was a span of 8 bases. The germline CDR1 and CDR2 sequences are SEHNR and FQNEAQ (reference sequence). DNA of the CDR3: TGTGCCAGCAGCTACGGGGAAACTGAAGCTTTCTTT. It translates to CASSYGETEAFF.

A few counts support this clonotype. This chain joins TRBV4-3 and TRBJ1-1; possibly TRBD1 for D (6 bases). The CDR3 consists of 15 residues. V was cut by 0 bases and J by 3 bases, with 11 bases left in between. Germline assignment: CDR1 LGHNA and CDR2 YSLEER. As DNA, the CDR3 is TGCGCCAGCAGCCAAGACAGGGGAAAGTACACTGAAGCTTTCTTT. Translation gives CASSQDRGKYTEAFF.

The chain employs TRBV11-2 and TRBJ2-3, with TRBD2 matching over 10 bases. The germline V gene has CDR1 SGHAT and CDR2 FQNNGV. The CDR3 covers 18 residues. Trimming at V came to 4 bases and at J to 1 base, leaving 11 bases not matched to a gene. Here the CDR3 DNA reads TGTGCCAGCAGCTCACTCGGGGCTAGCGGGGGCCGCACAGATACGCAGTATTTT. Its translation: CASSSLGASGGRTDTQYF.

The chain employs TRBV4-1 and TRBJ2-5, with 9 positions matching TRBD2. The CDR3 extends over 15 amino acids. V shed 0 bases and J 8 bases; nucleotides not matched to a gene: 7. In germline, CDR1 is MGHRA, CDR2 YSYEKL. CDR3 sequence: CASSQESSGSHTQYF. The DNA for the CDR3 is TGCGCCAGCAGCCAAGAGAGTAGCGGGAGTCACACCCAGTACTTC.

The chain is built from TRBV6-5 and TRBJ2-7; D may be TRBD1 (6 bases). There are 15 residues in the CDR3. V lost 4 bases to trimming and J lost 1 base, with 14 bases between them. CDR1 MNHEY and CDR2 SVGAGI come from the germline V gene. This CDR3 reads CASSSAPGQSYEQYF. The CDR3 DNA is TGTGCCAGCAGTTCCGCCCCAGGACAGTCCTACGAGCAGTACTTC.

This clonotype was seen repeatedly, ten times or more. The chain couples TRBV2 to TRBJ1-5; 11 nucleotides match TRBD1. The CDR3 spans 15 residues. Trimming took 6 bases from V and 5 from J; bases not matched to a gene: 6. CDR1 and CDR2 from the germline V gene are SNHLY and FYNNEI. The CDR3 sequence is CASRPGQGDYQPQHF. CDR3 coding DNA: TGTGCCAGCAGACCGGGACAGGGGGACTATCAGCCCCAGCATTTT.

Ten or more counts support this clonotype. The J gene is TRBJ1-1, the V gene TRBV5-5; TRBD1 is a possible D gene (5 bases). CDR3 length: 15 residues. CDR1 and CDR2 from the germline V gene are SGHKS and YYEKEE (reference sequence). V lost 0 bases and J lost 0, with 9 bases in between. Written as DNA, the CDR3 is TGTGCCAGCAGCTTGGAAGACAGCTTGAACACTGAAGCTTTCTTT. Translated: CASSLEDSLNTEAFF.

This clonotype occurred a few times. The chain links TRBV7-2 to TRBJ1-6; possibly TRBD1 for D (6 bases). Per germline, CDR1 SGHTA and CDR2 FQGNSA. This CDR3 has 15 amino acids. Trimming pared 1 base from V and 7 bases from J, leaving 11 bases between. The CDR3 is CASSLEQGLNSPLHF. DNA for the CDR3: TGTGCCAGCAGCTTAGAACAGGGATTGAATTCACCCCTCCACTTT.

The chain links TRBV4-1 to TRBJ2-5, with D possibly TRBD2 on 6 matching bases. Germline loops: CDR1 MGHRA, CDR2 YSYEKL. Trimming left V 8 bases short and J 1 base short, with 14 bases between. The CDR3 sequence is 14 residues long. The CDR3, as DNA: TGCGCCAGCGGCCCGGGGACTTCCCAAGAGACCCAGTACTTC. It codes for CASGPGTSQETQYF.

The V call is TRBV5-6, the J call TRBJ2-1, with a possible D match to TRBD1 (5 bases). Germline loops: CDR1 SGHDT, CDR2 YYEEEE. V gave up 4 bases and J gave up 1 base, with 15 bases separating them. The CDR3 sequence is 16 residues long. The CDR3 loop reads CASSRHTGPSYNEQFF. The CDR3, as DNA: TGTGCCAGCAGCAGACACACAGGTCCTTCCTACAATGAGCAGTTCTTC.

Details on this clonotype: Given a much more abundant clone one base away, this may be a read error. This rearrangement joins TRBV4-3 to TRBJ1-4; tentatively, D is TRBD1 (5 bases). CDR1 is LGHNA, CDR2 YSLEER, per germline. This CDR3 is built from 14 residues. As DNA, the CDR3 is TGCGCCAGCAGCCAGAGGGGTACTAATGAAAAACTGGTTTTT. Amino acids: CASSQRGTNEKLVF.

Points on this clonotype: This clone may be a read error of a much larger clone one base away. The V gene is TRBV6-5, the J gene TRBJ2-7, with TRBD1 identical over 8 bases. Germline V lookup: CDR1 MNHEY, CDR2 SVGAGI. There are 14 residues in the CDR3. The CDR3: CASSYSQGAYEQHF. CDR3 in DNA: TGTGCCAGCAGTTACTCCCAGGGGGCCTACGAGCAGCACTTC.

In its sample, this clonotype was seen many times. The chain joins TRBV11-2 to TRBJ2-5; D remains ambiguous. The CDR3 runs to 16 residues. The V gene lost 1 base and the J gene lost 4 bases, with 16 bases spanning the gap. Germline V gene data show CDR1 as SGHAT and CDR2 as FQNNGV. Written as DNA, the CDR3 is TGTGCCAGCAGCTTAGTGGCACCCGCGGTTACAGAGACCCAGTACTTC. Amino acids: CASSLVAPAVTETQYF.

The chain recombines TRBV27 with TRBJ2-7; tentatively, D is TRBD2 (5 bases). This CDR3 has 15 residues. V gave up 1 base and J gave up 2 bases, with 12 bases separating them. Per germline, CDR1 MNHEY and CDR2 SMNVEV (reference sequence). This CDR3 reads CASSLFGVRAYEQYF. The CDR3 DNA sequence: TGTGCCAGCAGTTTATTTGGCGTGAGGGCCTACGAGCAGTACTTC.

V gene TRBV4-3 combines with J gene TRBJ2-7, with TRBD1 identical over 7 bases. From germline, CDR1 is LGHNA and CDR2 YSLEER. V lost 0 bases and J lost 2; bases outside the gene matches: 7. CDR3 length: 16 residues. The CDR3 sequence: CASSQDLTGFPYEQYF. The DNA for the CDR3 is TGCGCCAGCAGCCAAGATTTGACAGGGTTCCCCTACGAGCAGTACTTC.

Comment on this clonotype: A single base separates this from a much larger clone, so it may be a read error. The chain is built from TRBV10-2 and TRBJ1-1, with a tentative D call TRBD1 (5 bases). Trimming removed 6 bases at V and 10 bases at J, with 15 bases between. CDR3 length: 12 residues. From germline, CDR1 is WSHSY and CDR2 SAAADI. CDR3: CASRETVAGAFF. For the CDR3, the DNA is TGCGCCAGCAGAGAGACAGTGGCTGGAGCTTTCTTT.

This clonotype has more than one count but fewer than ten. The rearrangement links TRBV10-2 to TRBJ2-2, with no clear D. This CDR3 contains 14 residues. CDR1 WSHSY and CDR2 SAAADI come from the germline V gene. The V gene lost 6 bases and the J gene lost 5 bases, with 13 bases spanning the gap. CDR3: CASRATSSTGELFF. The CDR3 DNA is TGCGCCAGCAGAGCAACCTCCAGTACCGGGGAGCTGTTTTTT.

In its sample, this clonotype was seen a few times. This sequence joins TRBV20-1 and TRBJ2-7, with TRBD2 matching 9 bases. The CDR3 totals 16 residues. The J segment lost 0 bases and the V segment lost 6 bases, leaving 12 bases of the junction unmatched. Germline-derived CDR1 and CDR2 are DFQATT and SNEGSKA (reference sequence). CDR3 in amino acids: CSALGPSGINSYEQYF. CDR3 DNA: TGCAGTGCCCTAGGGCCTAGCGGGATCAACTCCTACGAGCAGTACTTC.